One and the same sample provided the 8 T cell receptor beta chains below, sequenced in a study of T-cell reconstitution after alpha-beta-depleted transplantation in children. TCRbeta library preparation incorporated unique molecular identifiers. One entry per CDR3 protein results from TCRdb running MiXCR on the PCR reads. Of 250,000 to 400,000 distinct CDR3 sequences in the sample, approximately 23% were seen once. The starting material was PBMCs, mostly from graft donor cells, obtained 180 days after TCRalphabeta/CD19-depleted stem cell transplant. Source of these receptors: a male patient between 5 and 17 years old who had a stem cell transplant for acute lymphoblastic leukemia, so the T cells may come from the graft donor.

This clonotype showed up just a few times. CDR3 in amino acids: CASSLGGREGSGRLGTDTQYF. The CDR3 coding sequence is TGTGCCAGCAGTTTAGGGGGCAGGGAAGGTAGCGGGAGGCTCGGCACAGATACGCAGTATTTT. The chain joins TRBV12-3 or TRBV12-4 to TRBJ2-3, with TRBD2 identical over 10 bases. The CDR3 is 21 amino acids. The trim removed 1 base at V and 1 base at J, leaving 17 bases unmatched.

The genes are TRBV12-3 or TRBV12-4 and TRBJ2-5; D might be TRBD1 (5 bases). V gave up 5 bases and J gave up 6 bases, with 16 bases separating them. The CDR3 is 14 amino acids. The CDR3, as DNA: TGTGCCAGCAGTGCCCAGGGAAGAGTGCAGACCCAGTACTTC. This encodes CASSAQGRVQTQYF.

V is TRBV4-1 and J is TRBJ1-1; 8 bases line up with TRBD1. The CDR3 is made up of 17 amino acids. V shed 4 bases and J 4 bases; nucleotides not matched to a gene: 14. Looked up from germline, CDR1 is MGHRA and CDR2 is YSYEKL. CDR3 sequence: CASSLVGPGQGGTEAFF. DNA for the CDR3: TGCGCCAGCAGCCTAGTAGGCCCAGGACAGGGTGGCACTGAAGCTTTCTTT.

The table lists this clonotype with a few counts. V is TRBV5-1 and J is TRBJ1-5; D gene unclear. CDR3 length: 15 amino acids. Germline V gene lookup returns CDR1 SGHRS and CDR2 YFSETQ. Between the trimmed V and J ends, which lost 4 bases and 4 bases, there was a span of 15 bases. CDR3 nucleotides: TGCGCCAGCAGCCGATACTCGGGGAAAAATCAGCCCCAGCATTTT. Translation: CASSRYSGKNQPQHF.

The J gene is TRBJ2-7, the V gene TRBV19; maybe TRBD2 (5 bases). Deletions cut 5 bases from V and 3 bases from J, with 11 bases between. The CDR3 is 13 amino acids. Germline CDR1 LNHDA, CDR2 SQIVND (reference sequence). CDR3 sequence (DNA): TGTGCCAGTAGTCGGGCTAGCTTCTACGAGCAGTACTTC. The encoded protein is CASSRASFYEQYF.

This clonotype has just a few counts. This chain uses TRBV7-3 with TRBJ2-7; no reliable D call. Trimming removed 4 bases at V and 5 bases at J, with 12 bases between. Germline lookup yields CDR1 SGHTA and CDR2 FQGTGA. CDR3 length: 13 amino acids. This chain's CDR3 is CASSSPNNHEQYF. As DNA, the CDR3 is TGTGCCAGCAGCTCACCAAACAACCACGAGCAGTACTTC.

This chain connects TRBV7-9 to TRBJ1-2; a weak D match, TRBD1 (6 bases). CDR3 length: 13 amino acids. CDR1 and CDR2 (germline): SEHNR, FQNEAQ (reference sequence). V lost 4 bases and J lost 8, with 14 bases in between. DNA of the CDR3: TGTGCCAGCAGCTATACAGGGTTTGACGGCTACACCTTC. Amino acid sequence: CASSYTGFDGYTF. Based on the CDR3 plus reference TRBV7-9 and TRBJ1-2, the full variable domain is DTGVSQNPRHKITKRGQNVTFRCDPISEHNRLYWYRQTLGQGPEFLTYFQNEAQLEKSRLLSDRFSAERPKGSFSTLEIQRTEQGDSAMYLCASSYTGFDGYTFGSGTRLTVV.

The V call is TRBV7-9, the J call TRBJ2-7; TRBD1 aligns across 8 bases. Germline CDR1 is SEHNR and CDR2 is FQNEAQ (reference sequence). The V segment lost 6 bases and the J segment 2 bases; nucleotides outside the gene matches: 3. This CDR3 is built from 13 residues. The CDR3 here is CASRSGQAYEQYF. The CDR3 DNA reads as TGTGCCAGCAGGTCGGGACAGGCCTACGAGCAGTACTTC.